Presented here are 9 T cell receptor beta chains from one specimen sequenced in a study of glioma-infiltrating T cells after dendritic cell vaccination. Assay used: immunoSEQ multiplex PCR; TCRdb lists only in-frame clones, some missing. The table includes 75,000 to 100,000 clones, 79% detected once. This specimen consisted of blood, obtained before dendritic cell vaccination. These receptors came from a human donor with glioblastoma.

CDR3 protein: CAWSVPGNTEAFF. For the CDR3, the DNA is TGTGCCTGGAGTGTTCCGGGGAACACTGAAGCTTTCTTT. The chain combines TRBV30 with TRBJ1-1; unclear D gene. Per germline, CDR1 GTSNPN and CDR2 SVGIG (reference sequence). Trimming left V 0 bases short and J 1 base short, with 6 bases between. CDR3 length equals 13 residues.

This rearrangement joins TRBV30 to TRBJ1-1, with 9 bases matching TRBD1. The CDR3 length is 16 residues. Germline V gives CDR1 GTSNPN, CDR2 SVGIG (reference sequence). V shed 2 bases, J shed 10 bases, and the junction held 17 bases outside the gene matches. Here the CDR3 DNA reads TGTGCCTGGAGTCCAAACCTAACAGGGGGCGGTTCGGGAGCTTTCTTT. Residues: CAWSPNLTGGGSGAFF.

The gene calls are TRBV30 and TRBJ1-3; D uncertain. CDR1 and CDR2 from the germline V gene are GTSNPN and SVGIG (reference sequence). V was shortened by 2 bases and J by 0 bases, with 5 bases between the two germline ends. This CDR3 spans 13 amino acids. CDR3: CAWSLASGNTIYF. The DNA for the CDR3 is TGTGCCTGGAGTCTGGCCTCTGGAAACACCATATATTTT.

The sample holds one count of this clone. The genes are TRBV21-1 and TRBJ1-5. TRBV21-1 is tagged as a pseudogene. This CDR3 spans 19 amino acids. The DNA of the CDR3 is TGTGCCAGCAGCAAACGCCCGAGGAGGGGGGGATATAGCAATCAGCCCCAGCATTTT. Translated: CASSKRPRRGGYSNQPQHF.

V usage is TRBV5-1 and J usage is TRBJ2-1, with D possibly being TRBD2 (5 bases). Trimming cost V 0 bases and J 0 bases, with 10 bases left between them. Germline loops: CDR1 SGHRS, CDR2 YFSETQ. The length of the CDR3 is 16 residues. CDR3 loop: CASSLDRGSSYNEQFF. DNA for the CDR3: TGCGCCAGCAGCTTGGATCGGGGAAGCTCCTACAATGAGCAGTTCTTC.

CDR3 sequence reads: CASSPSLAGVRETQYF. CDR3 in DNA: TGTGCCAGCAGCCCGTCACTAGCGGGAGTCAGGGAGACCCAGTACTTC. The rearrangement links TRBV27 to TRBJ2-5; TRBD2 agrees at 11 bases. The CDR3 totals 16 residues. The germline V gene has CDR1 MNHEY and CDR2 SMNVEV (reference sequence). J was trimmed by 5 bases and V by 6 bases; bases with no gene match: 11.

V is TRBV5-1 and J is TRBJ1-2; maybe TRBD1 (5 bases). The ends were cut back, 1 base at V and 3 bases at J, with 13 bases in the middle. Germline CDR1 SGHRS, CDR2 YFSETQ. This CDR3 has 15 amino acids. DNA of the CDR3: TGCGCCAGCAGCTTGTCAGGGAAAGTGGACTATGGCTACACCTTC. Its translation is CASSLSGKVDYGYTF.

This chain uses TRBV6-6 with TRBJ1-5; D unresolved. CDR1 MNHNY and CDR2 SVGAGI come from the germline V gene (reference sequence). The CDR3 consists of 14 residues. The ends were cut back, 7 bases at V and 7 bases at J, with 17 bases in the middle. As DNA, the CDR3 is TGTGCCAGCATGCGGCCTGATGTACGACAGCCCCAGCATTTT. Translating gives CASMRPDVRQPQHF.

The chain employs TRBV9 and TRBJ2-3; 9 bases line up with TRBD2. Germline V gene data show CDR1 as SGDLS and CDR2 as YYNGEE. The CDR3 length is 17 residues. Trimming at V came to 7 bases and at J to 2 bases, leaving 14 bases not matched to a gene. The CDR3 is CASGGGVRGGTTDTQYF. The CDR3 region has the DNA TGTGCCAGCGGGGGAGGGGTGCGGGGGGGAACCACAGATACGCAGTATTTT.